These T cell receptor beta chains were read from a single sample in a study of human CD8 memory T cell subsets. From its re-call of the 5' RACE reads, TCRdb lists each CDR3 protein once, without DNA. Its clone listing holds 8,500 to 14,000 distinct CDR3 sequences. Sequencing used CD8+ T cells from PBMCs. The receptors here all came from a human donor in good health. Both conserved end residues are part of each CDR3.

V	J	CDR3
TRBV25-1	TRBJ2-5	CASSEGTVDQETQYF
TRBV25-1	TRBJ2-1	CASSEFSLTTQQFF
TRBV6-2/TRBV6-3	TRBJ1-5	CASSYSEDRGGQPQHF
TRBV6-1	TRBJ1-5	CASRDTGTYNQPQHF
TRBV4-2	TRBJ2-7	CASSQDTSESYEQYF
TRBV5-8	TRBJ2-3	CASSFELAGVADTQYF
TRBV7-3	TRBJ2-7	CASSPGQGGSHEQYF
TRBV28	TRBJ2-5	CASSLPSDRLETQYF
TRBV5-6	TRBJ1-1	CASSLGFLVNTEAFF
TRBV11-1	TRBJ2-1	CASSSPTGLLRNEQFF
TRBV6-2/TRBV6-3	TRBJ2-2	CASSFSGGALGELFF
TRBV20-1	TRBJ2-1	CSATLADSYNEQFF
TRBV12-3/TRBV12-4	TRBJ1-3	CASSSPSDSGNTIYF